These 27 T cell receptor beta chains were sequenced from one sample in a study of cytomegalovirus exposure and HLA in healthy donors. PCR amplification relied on 60 Vbeta primers (plus 13 Jbeta primers). Sequencing used immunoSEQ multiplex PCR; TCRdb keeps in-frame clones, though not all of them. The data show about 130,000 clones, 80% seen once. Sequenced: PBMCs. The receptors originated from a man aged 30 to 39 in good health and CMV-seropositive.

V is TRBV14 and J is TRBJ2-5; TRBD2 aligns across 7 bases. With the DNA end fitting TRBJ2-7 better, the J assignment may be wrong. Germline CDR1 and CDR2: SGHDN and FVKESK. This CDR3 is 16 amino acids long. The CDR3 nucleotides read TGTGCCAGCAGCCAGCTACGGGGGGTTAGCTCCTACGAGCAGTACTTC. Amino acid sequence: CASSQLRGVSSYEQYF.

The CDR3 DNA is TGTGCCAGCAGCTTAGGAATGCGACTTACGGTCAATGAGCAGTTCTTC. It codes for CASSLGMRLTVNEQFF. This chain connects TRBV7-9 to TRBJ2-1, with D unclear. Per germline, CDR1 SEHNR and CDR2 FQNEAQ (reference sequence). V was clipped by 1 base and J by 6 bases, with 16 bases between them. The CDR3 sequence is 16 residues long.

The chain couples TRBV6-1 to TRBJ1-2; 10 bases align to TRBD1. The CDR3 contains 17 residues. Looked up from germline, CDR1 is MNHNS and CDR2 is SASEGT. The V and J ends lost 4 bases and 8 bases, in that order; junction bases with no gene match: 16. CDR3 in DNA: TGTGCCAGCAGTGCCCGGGACAGGGGCTCCGGATTATTAGGCTACACCTTC. As protein: CASSARDRGSGLLGYTF.

The chain couples TRBV7-9 to TRBJ1-5; D is possibly TRBD1 (5 bases). The germline V gene encodes CDR1 SEHNR and CDR2 FQNEAQ (reference sequence). The V end lost 1 base, the J end lost 1 base, and 11 bases lay between the germline ends. The CDR3 spans 16 residues. Here the CDR3 reads CASSLVAGKSNQPQHF. In DNA, the CDR3 is TGTGCCAGCAGCTTAGTGGCAGGGAAGAGCAATCAGCCCCAGCATTTT.

The rearrangement links TRBV28 to TRBJ1-2; 7 bases line up with TRBD1. The trim removed 3 bases at V and 2 bases at J, leaving 6 bases unmatched. CDR3 size: 15 residues. Germline assignment: CDR1 MDHEN and CDR2 SYDVKM. CDR3 in amino acids: CASSFRGQWNYGYTF. As DNA, the CDR3 is TGTGCCAGCAGTTTTAGGGGACAGTGGAACTATGGCTACACCTTC.

The V and J genes are TRBV21-1 and TRBJ2-7; TRBD1, the table's D call, was not compared with the DNA. TRBV21-1 is recorded as a pseudogene. The CDR3 extends over 17 amino acids. The DNA of the CDR3 is TGTGCCAGCAGCAAAGCGGGACAGGAGAATACCCCATTTTGGCAGTACTTC. Protein: CASSKAGQENTPFWQYF.

J is TRBJ1-4 and V is TRBV27; TRBD1 matches 8 bases. Looked up from germline, CDR1 is MNHEY and CDR2 is SMNVEV (reference sequence). V was clipped by 1 base and J by 4 bases; unmatched bases: 2. The CDR3 is 15 residues long. Written as DNA, the CDR3 is TGTGCCAGCAGTTTATTGGGACAGGTTAATGAAAAACTGTTTTTT. It specifies CASSLLGQVNEKLFF.

The chain couples TRBV6-5 to TRBJ1-2; D is unclear. Trimming stripped 10 bases from V and 8 bases from J, with 23 bases between. CDR1 is MNHEY and CDR2 is SVGAGI in the germline V gene. This CDR3 region has 14 residues. CDR3 in amino acids: CAIVGGEIIGGYTF. In DNA form, the CDR3 reads TGTGCCATCGTCGGCGGGGAGATCATTGGGGGCTACACCTTC.

The chain joins TRBV4-1 to TRBJ2-2, with 8 nucleotides matching TRBD1. The trim removed 4 bases at V and 5 bases at J, leaving 6 bases unmatched. Germline V lookup: CDR1 MGHRA, CDR2 YSYEKL. CDR3 length: 15 amino acids. The CDR3 loop reads CASSLGHRGTGELFF. Written as DNA, the CDR3 is TGCGCCAGCAGCCTTGGGCACAGGGGGACCGGGGAGCTGTTTTTT.

V is TRBV5-5 and J is TRBJ1-6; no clear D gene. V lost 4 bases and J lost 3, with 11 bases in between. The V gene's germline CDR1 is SGHKS and CDR2 YYEKEE (reference sequence). This CDR3 has 15 residues. The CDR3 sequence is CASSPGGSYNSPLHF. The CDR3 coding sequence is TGTGCCAGCAGCCCCGGCGGAAGCTATAATTCACCCCTCCACTTT.

The sample holds one count of this clone. V and J are TRBV5-1 and TRBJ2-5; 10 bases are a match to TRBD2. The CDR3 runs to 15 residues. Germline V gives CDR1 SGHRS, CDR2 YFSETQ. Trimming removed 0 bases from V and 1 base from J; junction bases left unmatched: 0. Here the CDR3 DNA reads TGCGCCAGCAGCTTGGTAGCGGGGGGCCAAGAGACCCAGTACTTC. Translating gives CASSLVAGGQETQYF.

The V call is TRBV30, the J call TRBJ2-7; D is ambiguous. The V end was cut by 8 bases, the J end by 5 bases, with 13 bases between. The CDR3 runs 11 residues. Germline lookup yields CDR1 GTSNPN and CDR2 SVGIG (reference sequence). CDR3 DNA sequence: TGTGCCCCAAGCCCAATACACGAGCAGTACTTC. Translating gives CAPSPIHEQYF.

V usage is TRBV5-6 and J usage is TRBJ1-2; 8 positions agree with TRBD1. The ends lost 3 bases at V and 6 bases at J; junction bases unmatched: 10. The CDR3 spans 15 residues. CDR1 is SGHDT and CDR2 is YYEEEE in the germline V gene. CDR3 DNA sequence: TGTGCCAGCAGCTCCCACATGACAGGGGAGAATGGCTACACCTTC. Residues: CASSSHMTGENGYTF.

V is TRBV5-1 and J is TRBJ2-5, with TRBD2 matching 7 bases. V was clipped by 4 bases and J by 5 bases; unmatched bases: 11. Germline V gene data show CDR1 as SGHRS and CDR2 as YFSETQ. The CDR3 extends over 15 amino acids. The CDR3 DNA is TGCGCCAGCAGCCCTTTCCCGGGGGGAGGGGAGACCCAGTACTTC. This encodes CASSPFPGGGETQYF.

The table lists this clone with a few counts. The rearrangement links TRBV18 to TRBJ1-2, with 9 bases matching TRBD1. The ends lost 4 bases at V and 5 bases at J; junction bases unmatched: 8. The CDR3 consists of 15 residues. In germline, CDR1 is KGHSH, CDR2 LQKENI. The CDR3 loop is CASSREQGAPYGYTF. As DNA, the CDR3 is TGTGCCAGCTCACGGGAACAGGGGGCGCCTTATGGCTACACCTTC.

The chain links TRBV4-1 to TRBJ1-1; D is unresolved. Germline assignment: CDR1 MGHRA and CDR2 YSYEKL. This CDR3 comprises 15 residues. Trimming pared 1 base from V and 0 bases from J, leaving 9 bases between. In DNA form, the CDR3 reads TGCGCCAGCAGCCAAGCACGGGGATTGAACACTGAAGCTTTCTTT. Protein product: CASSQARGLNTEAFF.

The chain carries TRBV7-9 and TRBJ2-3, with 8 bases lining up with TRBD2. Trimming at V came to 2 bases and at J to 5 bases, leaving 9 bases not matched to a gene. In germline, CDR1 is SEHNR, CDR2 FQNEAQ (reference sequence). There are 16 residues in the CDR3. In nucleotides, the CDR3 is TGTGCCAGCAGCTTACTCGCGGGACTAGTTTTAGATACGCAGTATTTT. The encoded protein is CASSLLAGLVLDTQYF.

CDR3 protein: CASSLERGRTDTQYF. CDR3 coding DNA: TGCGCCAGCAGCTTGGAAAGGGGGCGCACAGATACGCAGTATTTT. The rearrangement links TRBV5-1 to TRBJ2-3; 7 bases map to TRBD1. This CDR3 is built from 15 residues. From germline, CDR1 is SGHRS and CDR2 YFSETQ. J was trimmed by 1 base and V by 0 bases; bases with no gene match: 2.

The chain is built from TRBV19 and TRBJ2-7, with D hard to call. This CDR3 has 14 amino acids. V lost 1 base and J lost 3, with 10 bases in between. The germline V gene encodes CDR1 LNHDA and CDR2 SQIVND (reference sequence). The CDR3 DNA is TGTGCCAGTAGTATAGGTACGGTGAACTACGAGCAGTACTTC. It encodes CASSIGTVNYEQYF.

The chain is built from TRBV18 and TRBJ1-2, with TRBD1 identical over 7 bases. Germline V gene data show CDR1 as KGHSH and CDR2 as LQKENI. The length of the CDR3 is 13 residues. With V trimmed by 3 bases and J by 4 bases, 2 bases remained unmatched. The CDR3, as DNA: TGTGCCAGCTCACCGGACAGGACCTATGGCTACACCTTC. Its translation is CASSPDRTYGYTF.

This chain links TRBV29-1 with TRBJ2-3; D unresolved. This CDR3 has 12 amino acids. Germline V gene sequence: CDR1 SQVTM, CDR2 ANQGSEA. Deletions cut 6 bases from V and 1 base from J, with 8 bases between. This CDR3 reads CSVVTGTDTQYF. The DNA for the CDR3 is TGCAGCGTAGTAACAGGCACAGATACGCAGTATTTT.

This chain joins TRBV9 and TRBJ1-2; 7 nucleotides line up with TRBD1. This CDR3 comprises 15 residues. Germline V gene sequence: CDR1 SGDLS, CDR2 YYNGEE. The V and J ends lost 4 bases and 4 bases, in that order; junction bases with no gene match: 10. CDR3 coding DNA: TGTGCCAGCAGCATTTCGGCGGACAGGACCTATGGCTACACCTTC. Protein sequence: CASSISADRTYGYTF.

The sample holds one count of this clone. V and J are TRBV6-1 and TRBJ1-5; D may be TRBD1 (5 bases). The ends were cut back, 4 bases at V and 0 bases at J, with 10 bases in the middle. The CDR3 has 15 amino acids. Germline lookup yields CDR1 MNHNS and CDR2 SASEGT. The CDR3 nucleotides are TGTGCCAGCAGTGGCCGGGGGAATAGCAATCAGCCCCAGCATTTT. Translating gives CASSGRGNSNQPQHF.

The chain has TRBV7-8 and TRBJ1-3; D is unresolved. This CDR3 is 15 amino acids long. Germline V gene sequence: CDR1 SGHVS, CDR2 FQNEAQ. V lost 4 bases to trimming and J lost 2 bases, with 12 bases between them. Here the CDR3 DNA reads TGTGCCAGCAGCTCGACCTTTACAGCTGGAAACACCATATATTTT. Translation gives CASSSTFTAGNTIYF.

The chain combines TRBV19 with TRBJ1-2; D is possibly TRBD1 (6 bases). Germline CDR1 and CDR2: LNHDA and SQIVND (reference sequence). The CDR3 covers 14 residues. V dropped 8 bases and J dropped 3 bases, with 16 bases sitting between them. The CDR3 reads CASSGGARYYGYTF. The CDR3 region has the DNA TGTGCCAGTTCTGGGGGGGCTAGATACTATGGCTACACCTTC.

The chain uses TRBV29-1 and TRBJ1-3; no definite D call. The germline V gene encodes CDR1 SQVTM and CDR2 ANQGSEA. V was trimmed by 7 bases and J by 7 bases, leaving 17 bases between them. This CDR3 is built from 13 residues. The CDR3 DNA reads TGCAGCGCCAACTTCGGGGTCGGTAACACCATATATTTT. This encodes CSANFGVGNTIYF. Combining the CDR3 with reference TRBV29-1 and TRBJ1-3 gives the whole variable domain SAVISQKPSRDICQRGTSLTIQCQVDSQVTMMFWYRQQPGQSLTLIATANQGSEATYESGFVIDKFPISRPNLTFSTLTVSNMSPEDSSIYLCSANFGVGNTIYFGEGSWLTVV.

A few counts support this clone. Other DNA variants within this sample encode the same CDR3. CDR3 sequence (DNA): TGTGCCAGCAGTGAGCAGGGATCTACTGAAGCTTTCTTT. Translated, it gives CASSEQGSTEAFF. The genes are TRBV6-1 and TRBJ1-1; the D gene is possibly TRBD1 (5 bases). Germline CDR1 reads MNHNS; CDR2 reads SASEGT. This CDR3 comprises 13 residues. V gave up 3 bases and J gave up 5 bases, with 10 bases separating them.